Listed below are T cell receptor beta chains from one sample, sequenced in a study of blood T cell repertoires in COVID-19. Only in-frame clones appear in the TCRdb table, and some are missing; sequencing was by immunoSEQ multiplex PCR. This table holds tens of thousands of clones, about 88% found once. The material sequenced was peripheral blood. The origin of the receptors is a human donor in a cohort sampled during active COVID-19. Each CDR3 is given with its conserved first and last residue. D genes are given only for firm matches.

V: TRBV7-8; J: TRBJ2-1; D: TRBD2; CDR3: CASSFSWREAGRSYNEQFF
V: TRBV4-2; J: TRBJ2-4; D: TRBD2; CDR3: CASSQDLSASGRMDIQYF
V: TRBV7-3; J: TRBJ2-1; D: -; CDR3: CASSLKARSSYNEQFF
V: TRBV30; J: TRBJ2-3; D: TRBD2; CDR3: CAWSLTPAGVGDTQYF
V: TRBV25-1; J: TRBJ2-7; D: -; CDR3: CASSETGEQYF
V: TRBV7-6; J: TRBJ2-3; D: -; CDR3: CASSWAVDSLGTDTQYF
V: TRBV10-3; J: TRBJ1-2; D: -; CDR3: CATFNYGYTF
V: TRBV28; J: TRBJ2-1; D: -; CDR3: CASEAASGAYNEQFF
V: TRBV28; J: TRBJ2-7; D: TRBD1; CDR3: CASSSPGTGGYYEQYF
V: TRBV5-1; J: TRBJ2-1; D: TRBD1; CDR3: CASSLGQGVGDEQFF
V: TRBV29-1; J: TRBJ2-3; D: TRBD2; CDR3: CSVLAGGRADTQYF
V: TRBV2; J: TRBJ2-3; D: -; CDR3: CASSEVLGDTQYF
V: TRBV4-3; J: TRBJ1-4; D: TRBD1; CDR3: CASSQDPRQGSEKLFF
V: TRBV4-1; J: TRBJ2-5; D: -; CDR3: CASSQGPGAQETQYF
V: TRBV13; J: TRBJ2-3; D: TRBD1; CDR3: CASSAGTGPDTQYF
V: TRBV9; J: TRBJ2-3; D: TRBD2; CDR3: CASSVGLAGVTDTQYF
V: TRBV7-9; J: TRBJ1-1; D: TRBD1; CDR3: CASSPDRGQRTEAFF
V: TRBV5-1; J: TRBJ2-3; D: -; CDR3: CASGWQGKTDTQYF
V: TRBV27; J: TRBJ1-2; D: TRBD1; CDR3: CASSFSGTGLYGYTF
V: TRBV5-6; J: TRBJ2-7; D: TRBD1; CDR3: CASSGGQGAYEQYF
V: TRBV9; J: TRBJ2-3; D: TRBD2; CDR3: CASSPGTTADTQYF
V: TRBV11-3; J: TRBJ2-1; D: -; CDR3: CASSSDSYNEQFF
V: TRBV7-8; J: TRBJ2-2; D: -; CDR3: CASSVTENTGELFF
V: TRBV7-3; J: TRBJ1-5; D: -; CDR3: CASSFKQGCNQPQHF
V: TRBV27; J: TRBJ2-3; D: TRBD2; CDR3: CASSTRTSGTDTQYF
V: TRBV28; J: TRBJ1-2; D: TRBD1; CDR3: CASSSGTGVTFAGGYTF
V: TRBV15; J: TRBJ2-7; D: TRBD1; CDR3: CATSKGQGHPYEQYF
V: TRBV2; J: TRBJ1-4; D: -; CDR3: CASARNGGGSEKLFF
V: TRBV28; J: TRBJ1-3; D: -; CDR3: CASTYGSSGNTIYF
V: TRBV11-1; J: TRBJ1-2; D: -; CDR3: CASSPDSSVTYGYTF
V: TRBV10-3; J: TRBJ2-5; D: TRBD1; CDR3: CAISGGTGGAGTQYF
V: TRBV7-2; J: TRBJ2-3; D: -; CDR3: CASSLFGGGVTDTQYF
V: TRBV29-1; J: TRBJ2-5; D: TRBD2; CDR3: CSGSIGTSGSGETQYF
V: TRBV28; J: TRBJ2-2; D: -; CDR3: CASTGETNTGELFF
V: TRBV19; J: TRBJ1-1; D: -; CDR3: CASSISIAGTEAFF
V: TRBV5-6; J: TRBJ1-4; D: -; CDR3: CASSFRQTEKLFF
V: TRBV10-2; J: TRBJ1-2; D: -; CDR3: CASSPETNYGYTF
V: TRBV6-2/TRBV6-3; J: TRBJ1-2; D: TRBD1; CDR3: CASSYGGQNYGYTF
V: TRBV19; J: TRBJ1-1; D: -; CDR3: CASSPGTRGTSEAFF
V: TRBV7-6; J: TRBJ1-6; D: -; CDR3: CASSLKGAFNSPLHF
V: TRBV28; J: TRBJ2-7; D: -; CDR3: CASSRYSYEQYF
V: TRBV7-2; J: TRBJ2-3; D: TRBD2; CDR3: CASSFGGRSDTQYF
V: TRBV4-3; J: TRBJ2-3; D: TRBD2; CDR3: CASSQGGAGGPLTDTQYF
V: TRBV18; J: TRBJ2-3; D: TRBD1; CDR3: CASSPRTGPSTDTQYF
V: TRBV27; J: TRBJ2-1; D: -; CDR3: CASSLAGVGAPYNEQFF
V: TRBV19; J: TRBJ1-5; D: -; CDR3: CASNDGGGGNQPQHF
V: TRBV29-1; J: TRBJ1-4; D: -; CDR3: CSVQDFQNEKLFF
V: TRBV18; J: TRBJ2-3; D: -; CDR3: CASSPIGGDTQYF
V: TRBV11-3; J: TRBJ2-1; D: -; CDR3: CASSLLTGSSYNEQFF